This entry lists 32 T cell receptor beta chains sequenced from one sample in a study of identical twins (dated by TCRdb to the mid-2010s). The protocol used for the library was 5' RACE. Reads for this sample came from an Illumina HiSeq 2000. The public reads were run again by TCRdb, first through fastp at Q25 and then through MiXCR, and only productive beta chains were kept. Every entry covers one CDR3 protein and lists the most common genes and DNA from its rows. The sample includes about 450,000 distinct CDR3 sequences, with approximately 17% observed a single time. The top ten clones comprise roughly an eighth of the sample. Sequencing used naive T cells sorted from blood. The intended sense of this specimen's cell subset or site label: cells isolated with a human naive T-cell isolation kit. The receptors shown here come from a man aged 50 or older in good health.

Turning to this clonotype: The conserved phenylalanine or tryptophan is not found at the CDR3 terminus, so this likely reflects a read error. This chain links TRBV28 with TRBJ2-5; D is uncertain. Germline values: CDR1 MDHEN, CDR2 SYDVKM. The V end was cut by 3 bases, the J end by 5 bases, with 7 bases between. CDR3 length equals 12 residues. For the CDR3, the DNA is TGTGCCAGCAGTTTTGGTAGGGAGACCCAGTACTCC. This sequence encodes CASSFGRETQYS.

This clonotype was observed at least ten times. V and J are TRBV20-1 and TRBJ2-1; 7 bases match TRBD2. Germline-derived CDR1 and CDR2 are DFQATT and SNEGSKA (reference sequence). V shed 3 bases and J 4 bases; nucleotides not matched to a gene: 9. This CDR3 spans 15 amino acids. For the CDR3, the DNA is TGCAGTGCTAGGACTCCCAGCGGGGCTTACAATGAGCAGTTCTTC. It specifies CSARTPSGAYNEQFF.

V and J are TRBV20-1 and TRBJ2-1; D possibly matches TRBD1 or TRBD2 (5 bases each). CDR3 size: 15 residues. V lost 5 bases, J lost 0 bases, and 14 bases lay in between. The germline gives CDR1 DFQATT, CDR2 SNEGSKA (reference sequence). CDR3 in DNA: TGCAGTGCTCGTAACCCAGGGAGCTCCTACAATGAGCAGTTCTTC. Translation gives CSARNPGSSYNEQFF.

This clonotype has a handful of counts. The J gene is TRBJ2-1, the V gene TRBV12-3 or TRBV12-4; possibly TRBD2 for D (6 bases). The V gene lost 2 bases and the J gene lost 8 bases, with 13 bases spanning the gap. The CDR3 covers 14 residues. The CDR3 sequence: CASSLFGSGYEQFF. The CDR3 DNA sequence: TGTGCCAGCAGTTTATTCGGGAGCGGGTATGAGCAGTTCTTC.

V is TRBV12-3 or TRBV12-4 and J is TRBJ2-1, with TRBD2 identical over 7 bases. The CDR3 length is 14 residues. The V gene end was trimmed by 5 bases and the J gene end by 4 bases; junction bases not matched to a gene: 5. The chain's CDR3 is CASSPSGQYNEQFF. As DNA, the CDR3 is TGTGCCAGCAGTCCTAGCGGTCAATACAATGAGCAGTTCTTC.

This clonotype has only a few counts. V is TRBV27 and J is TRBJ2-1, with 12 bases fitting TRBD2. The V gene end was trimmed by 7 bases and the J gene end by 6 bases; junction bases not matched to a gene: 10. Germline V gives CDR1 MNHEY, CDR2 SMNVEV (reference sequence). The CDR3 length is 16 residues. The CDR3 protein is CASNSGPSGGANEQFF. The CDR3 bases are TGTGCCAGCAACTCAGGGCCTAGCGGGGGGGCCAATGAGCAGTTCTTC.

The genes are TRBV9 and TRBJ1-3; 8 nucleotides align to TRBD1. Germline values: CDR1 SGDLS, CDR2 YYNGEE. This CDR3 is built from 15 residues. V lost 6 bases to trimming and J lost 2 bases; unmatched junction nucleotides: 7. The CDR3 coding sequence is TGTGCCAGCAATCAGGGGGCAGGAGCTGGAAACACCATATATTTT. This encodes CASNQGAGAGNTIYF.

There are many counts of this clonotype. This rearrangement joins TRBV27 to TRBJ1-1, with D possibly being TRBD1 (5 bases). This CDR3 has 14 amino acids. Trimming stripped 4 bases from V and 4 bases from J, with 13 bases between. The V gene's germline CDR1 is MNHEY and CDR2 SMNVEV (reference sequence). CDR3 sequence reads: CASSWAPQGTEAFF. CDR3 nucleotides: TGTGCCAGCAGTTGGGCTCCCCAGGGCACTGAAGCTTTCTTT.

The rearrangement links TRBV7-2 to TRBJ2-3; the D gene is possibly TRBD1 (6 bases). Germline V gene sequence: CDR1 SGHTA, CDR2 FQGNSA. V was pared by 5 bases and J by 5 bases, with 17 bases between. The CDR3 has 15 residues. CDR3 loop: CASSLRISGEDTQYF. CDR3 in DNA: TGTGCCAGCAGCCTTAGAATTTCAGGGGAAGATACGCAGTATTTT. Together with reference TRBV7-2 and TRBJ2-3, the CDR3 gives the full variable domain: GAGVSQSPSNKVTEKGKDVELRCDPISGHTALYWYRQSLGQGLEFLIYFQGNSAPDKSGLPSDRFSAERTGGSVSTLTIQRTQQEDSAVYLCASSLRISGEDTQYFGPGTRLTVL.

The J gene is TRBJ2-3, the V gene TRBV9; either TRBD1 or TRBD2 may fit D (5 bases each). V lost 0 bases and J lost 6, with 14 bases in between. This CDR3 spans 15 amino acids. Germline V CDR1 and CDR2: SGDLS, YYNGEE. CDR3 in DNA: TGTGCCAGCAGCGTAGCCCTCGGGGCAGGGGATACGCAGTATTTT. As protein: CASSVALGAGDTQYF.

In nucleotides, the CDR3 is TGTGCCAGCAGCTTGCACGGGGGGAACAATGAGCAGTTCTTC. This sequence encodes CASSLHGGNNEQFF. V is TRBV5-5 and J is TRBJ2-1, with 7 bases fitting TRBD2. With 1 base clipped from V and 5 bases from J, the junction kept 3 bases outside the gene matches. The V gene's germline CDR1 is SGHKS and CDR2 YYEKEE (reference sequence). The CDR3 contains 14 residues.

V and J are TRBV30 and TRBJ1-3; no clear D gene. This CDR3 spans 12 amino acids. The V gene's germline CDR1 is GTSNPN and CDR2 SVGIG (reference sequence). V lost 6 bases and J lost 0, with 6 bases in between. The CDR3 region has the DNA TGTGCCTGCCGGCTCTCTGGAAACACCATATATTTT. It codes for CACRLSGNTIYF. The whole variable domain, remainder taken from reference TRBV30 and TRBJ1-3, is SQTIHQWPATLVQPVGSPLSLECTVEGTSNPNLYWYRQAAGRGLQLLFYSVGIGQISSEVPQNLSASRPQDRQFILSSKKLLLSDSGFYLCACRLSGNTIYFGEGSWLTVV.

The sample holds many counts of this clonotype. This chain uses TRBV9 with TRBJ2-1; tentatively, D is TRBD2 (6 bases). In germline, CDR1 is SGDLS, CDR2 YYNGEE. V shed 2 bases and J shed 9 bases, with 15 bases lying between them. The CDR3 has 14 amino acids. CDR3 sequence (DNA): TGTGCCAGCAGCGTCTCACTAGCTTCTTTTGAGCAGTTCTTC. Amino acids: CASSVSLASFEQFF.

In nucleotides, the CDR3 is TGCAGTGCTAGATCGCCGGCGGGTAGCGGAGTCTACAATGAGCAGTTCTTC. Residues: CSARSPAGSGVYNEQFF. The rearrangement links TRBV20-1 to TRBJ2-1, with D possibly being TRBD2 (6 bases). The CDR3 is 17 residues long. Trimming pared 2 bases from V and 3 bases from J, leaving 20 bases between. CDR1 is DFQATT, CDR2 SNEGSKA, per germline (reference sequence).

V usage is TRBV11-2 and J usage is TRBJ2-2, with TRBD1 identical over 12 bases. The V gene end was trimmed by 5 bases and the J gene end by 5 bases; junction bases not matched to a gene: 12. CDR3 size: 18 residues. The germline V gene has CDR1 SGHAT and CDR2 FQNNGV. DNA of the CDR3: TGTGCCAGCAGCCTGATAGGGACAGGGGGCTTGCGGACCGGGGAGCTGTTTTTT. It yields the protein CASSLIGTGGLRTGELFF.

This chain uses TRBV27 with TRBJ1-3; no reliable D call. Trimming took off 5 bases at V and 2 bases at J, with 10 bases between the two ends. Per germline, CDR1 MNHEY and CDR2 SMNVEV (reference sequence). This CDR3 contains 14 residues. The CDR3 sequence is CASSDASAGNTIYF. CDR3 sequence (DNA): TGTGCCAGCAGTGACGCTTCGGCTGGAAACACCATATATTTT.

This chain connects TRBV19 to TRBJ2-5, with D unclear. The CDR3 sequence is 14 residues long. Trimming stripped 1 base from V and 5 bases from J, with 11 bases between. Germline V gene lookup returns CDR1 LNHDA and CDR2 SQIVND (reference sequence). The CDR3 sequence: CASSIAGSRETQYF. CDR3 bases: TGTGCCAGTAGTATAGCTGGATCAAGGGAGACCCAGTACTTC.

The V gene is TRBV7-3, the J gene TRBJ2-7; TRBD2 agrees at 10 bases. This CDR3 spans 14 amino acids. V trimming: 1 base; J trimming: 5 bases; junction bases outside the gene matches: 2. The germline CDR1 and CDR2 sequences are SGHTA and FQGTGA. DNA of the CDR3: TGTGCCAGCAGCTTAAGACTAGCGGGCGACGAGCAGTACTTC. It specifies CASSLRLAGDEQYF.

This clonotype was found a few times. CDR3 protein: CASSAPRAQGSYNEQFF. The CDR3 nucleotides read TGTGCCAGCAGCGCCCCCCGCGCTCAGGGGTCCTACAATGAGCAGTTCTTC. V and J are TRBV9 and TRBJ2-1, with D possibly matching TRBD1 (6 bases). Germline CDR1 is SGDLS and CDR2 is YYNGEE. Trimming cost V 3 bases and J 1 base, with 17 bases left between them. There are 17 residues in the CDR3.

In this sample, this clonotype turned up a few times. The chain uses TRBV6-5 and TRBJ2-2; a possible D gene is TRBD1 (6 bases). Germline V lookup: CDR1 MNHEY, CDR2 SVGAGI. There are 17 residues in the CDR3. Trimming took off 0 bases at V and 3 bases at J, with 14 bases between the two ends. The CDR3 reads CASSYSTYRVDTGELFF. The DNA of the CDR3 is TGTGCCAGCAGTTACTCGACGTACAGGGTGGACACCGGGGAGCTGTTTTTT.

In this sample, this clonotype turned up a few times. This sequence joins TRBV6-1 and TRBJ2-1; TRBD2 matches 16 bases. This CDR3 region has 17 residues. Unmatched junction bases numbered 9, after V lost 6 bases and J lost 7 bases. Per the germline V gene, CDR1 is MNHNS and CDR2 is SASEGT. The CDR3 loop reads CASSRTGLAGGPNEQFF. Written as DNA, the CDR3 is TGTGCCAGCAGCCGAACGGGACTAGCGGGGGGGCCTAATGAGCAGTTCTTC.

Ten or more counts support this clonotype. The chain joins TRBV5-1 to TRBJ2-7; tentatively, D is TRBD1 (5 bases). CDR3 length: 13 amino acids. Looked up from germline, CDR1 is SGHRS and CDR2 is YFSETQ. V was trimmed by 1 base and J by 6 bases, leaving 11 bases between them. CDR3 DNA sequence: TGCGCCAGCAGCTTGCAGGGTTCCGGCGAGCAGTACTTC. Amino acids: CASSLQGSGEQYF.

This clonotype was recorded many times. The chain uses TRBV6-6 and TRBJ2-7; D is unresolved. Trimming removed 2 bases from V and 0 bases from J, with 2 bases in between. The length of the CDR3 is 12 residues. Germline values: CDR1 MNHNY, CDR2 SVGAGI (reference sequence). Here the CDR3 reads CASSYSSYEQYF. CDR3 sequence (DNA): TGTGCCAGCAGTTACAGCTCCTACGAGCAGTACTTC.

A word on this clonotype: Compared with germline, one end of the junction differs, possibly owing to a read error. The rearrangement links TRBV5-1 to TRBJ1-2; D might be TRBD1 (5 bases). The CDR3 is 15 amino acids. Germline loops: CDR1 SGHRS, CDR2 YFSETQ. The CDR3 bases are TGCGCCAGCAGCTTGGAGGGGAATCTTGGCCGGGGCTACGCCTTC. Residues: CASSLEGNLGRGYAF.

Comment on this clonotype: This could be a read error, since a much larger clone is one nucleotide away. V is TRBV7-9 and J is TRBJ2-2; no reliable D call. The CDR3 length is 15 residues. Germline CDR1 SEHNR, CDR2 FQNEAQ (reference sequence). V lost 6 bases, J lost 8 bases, and 19 bases lay in between. CDR3 nucleotide sequence: TGTGCCAGCAGATCACTGAGCAGGAGCGTAGGGGAGCTGTTTTTT. Amino acids: CASRSLSRSVGELFF.

CDR3 region: CSVVGQGRRSYEQYF. DNA for the CDR3: TGCAGCGTCGTAGGACAGGGACGGAGATCCTACGAGCAGTACTTC. The gene calls are TRBV29-1 and TRBJ2-7; 8 nucleotides agree with TRBD1. After removal of 6 bases from V and 1 base from J, the junction contained 11 bases not matched to a gene. Germline CDR1 SQVTM, CDR2 ANQGSEA. This CDR3 has 15 amino acids.

The V and J genes are TRBV5-1 and TRBJ2-1; tentatively, D is TRBD1 (5 bases). The CDR3 is made up of 15 amino acids. The germline CDR1 and CDR2 sequences are SGHRS and YFSETQ. V lost 0 bases, J lost 7 bases, and 14 bases lay in between. DNA of the CDR3: TGCGCCAGCAGCTTGGGGGTGGGGCTCTCGAATGAGCAGTTCTTC. This gives the protein CASSLGVGLSNEQFF.

This clonotype turned up a few times. The chain links TRBV27 to TRBJ2-6; 11 bases agree with TRBD2. The germline V gene has CDR1 MNHEY and CDR2 SMNVEV (reference sequence). CDR3 length: 18 amino acids. With V trimmed by 5 bases and J by 2 bases, 8 bases remained unmatched. Here the CDR3 reads CASSLLTSGGAGANVLTF. The CDR3 DNA sequence: TGTGCCAGCAGTCTCCTTACTAGCGGGGGCGCTGGGGCCAACGTCCTGACTTTC.

This clonotype showed up many times. CDR3 bases: TGCAGCGTTGATGGCCAGGGTGAGGTTTTTGGCAATGAGCAGTTCTTC. This translates into CSVDGQGEVFGNEQFF. The chain combines TRBV29-1 with TRBJ2-1; possibly TRBD1 for D (5 bases). V shed 3 bases and J shed 6 bases, with 21 bases lying between them. The CDR3 extends over 16 amino acids. The germline CDR1 and CDR2 sequences are SQVTM and ANQGSEA.

V and J are TRBV20-1 and TRBJ2-1; D is unclear. The ends were cut back, 5 bases at V and 0 bases at J, with 8 bases in the middle. This CDR3 has 13 residues. Germline CDR1 reads DFQATT; CDR2 reads SNEGSKA (reference sequence). As DNA, the CDR3 is TGCAGTGCTGCTAGGAGCTCCTACAATGAGCAGTTCTTC. Protein: CSAARSSYNEQFF.

The chain links TRBV7-2 to TRBJ2-1, with 8 bases matching TRBD2. The CDR3 is 15 residues long. Germline V gives CDR1 SGHTA, CDR2 FQGNSA. Unmatched junction bases numbered 11, after V lost 5 bases and J lost 8 bases. The CDR3 bases are TGTGCCAGCAGCCTCCTAGGACTAGCTGGGGATGAGCAGTTCTTC. Translated, it gives CASSLLGLAGDEQFF.

This clonotype was detected ten times or more. This chain uses TRBV6-2 or TRBV6-3 with TRBJ2-5; 12 bases match TRBD2. This CDR3 contains 16 residues. The V gene end was trimmed by 4 bases and the J gene end by 5 bases; junction bases not matched to a gene: 8. Germline V lookup: CDR1 MNHEY, CDR2 SVGEGT. The CDR3 loop reads CASSSTRLAGVETQYF. In nucleotides, the CDR3 is TGTGCCAGCAGTTCCACCCGACTAGCGGGAGTTGAGACCCAGTACTTC.